The 16 T cell receptor beta chains reported below all come from one sample, sequenced in a study of T cells after yellow fever vaccination. A single record per CDR3 protein comes from TCRdb applying MiXCR to the 5' RACE reads. The table records a few hundred thousand distinct CDR3 sequences, about 5.2% of them present only once. The sequencing used CD4+ T cells sorted from PBMCs, collected on the day of the yellow fever booster vaccination. The source of these receptors is a man aged 18 to 30 who received the YFV17D yellow fever vaccine.

This clonotype was observed many times. CDR3 bases: TGTGCCAGCAGCTTAGGGGAGGACGCATACTCCTACGAGCAGTACTTC. It encodes CASSLGEDAYSYEQYF. The chain employs TRBV11-2 and TRBJ2-7, with TRBD2 as a possible D gene (6 bases). Germline V gene lookup returns CDR1 SGHAT and CDR2 FQNNGV. Trimming shortened V by 1 base and J by 0 bases, and 13 bases separated the two germline ends. The CDR3 sequence is 16 residues long.

The rearrangement joins TRBV20-1 to TRBJ2-7; a possible D gene is TRBD1 (5 bases). CDR1 and CDR2 (germline): DFQATT, SNEGSKA (reference sequence). The CDR3 extends over 12 amino acids. V was cut by 3 bases and J by 5 bases, with 11 bases left in between. The CDR3 region is CSARPGRDEQYV. The CDR3 DNA reads TGCAGTGCTAGGCCCGGCAGGGACGAGCAGTACGTC.

J is TRBJ1-4 and V is TRBV20-1, with 7 bases identical to TRBD1. The V gene's germline CDR1 is DFQATT and CDR2 SNEGSKA (reference sequence). V shed 0 bases and J 6 bases; nucleotides not matched to a gene: 7. This CDR3 region has 15 residues. The CDR3 sequence: CSARDPAGGDEKLFF. CDR3 in DNA: TGCAGTGCTAGAGATCCCGCAGGGGGGGATGAAAAACTGTTTTTT.

In its sample, this clonotype was seen many times. One junction end disagrees with the germline gene, perhaps due to a read error. V is TRBV7-2 and J is TRBJ2-3; 7 positions match TRBD2. Germline V lookup: CDR1 SGHTA, CDR2 FQGNSA. The CDR3 runs to 15 residues. CDR3 residues: CASTLSGVGTDTQYF. CDR3 nucleotides: TGTGCCAGCACCTTAAGCGGGGTAGGCACAGATACGCAGTATTTT.

The J gene is TRBJ2-3, the V gene TRBV5-6, with D possibly being TRBD2 (6 bases). Trimming left V 0 bases short and J 0 bases short, with 11 bases between. This CDR3 spans 16 amino acids. In germline, CDR1 is SGHDT, CDR2 YYEEEE. The CDR3 spells CASSLGAGSSTDTQYF. The CDR3 region has the DNA TGTGCCAGCAGCTTGGGGGCGGGGTCTAGCACAGATACGCAGTATTTT.

This clonotype has ten or more counts. This chain connects TRBV29-1 to TRBJ2-4, with a weak D call TRBD1 (6 bases). Deletions cut 5 bases from V and 5 bases from J, with 7 bases between. Germline-derived CDR1 and CDR2 are SQVTM and ANQGSEA. The CDR3 spans 11 residues. The CDR3, as DNA: TGCAGCGTTCACAGGGAAAACATTCAGTACTTC. As protein: CSVHRENIQYF. Full variable domain (rest looked up from reference TRBV29-1 and TRBJ2-4): SAVISQKPSRDICQRGTSLTIQCQVDSQVTMMFWYRQQPGQSLTLIATANQGSEATYESGFVIDKFPISRPNLTFSTLTVSNMSPEDSSIYLCSVHRENIQYFGAGTRLSVL.

This clonotype appeared a few times. The chain employs TRBV30 and TRBJ2-1; 7 bases are a match to TRBD2. Germline CDR1 reads GTSNPN; CDR2 reads SVGIG (reference sequence). Trimming at V came to 2 bases and at J to 8 bases, leaving 9 bases not matched to a gene. The CDR3 runs to 14 residues. The CDR3 sequence is CAWSPGLPTYEQFF. The CDR3 DNA follows: TGTGCCTGGAGTCCGGGACTACCAACTTATGAGCAGTTCTTC.

The table lists this clonotype with many counts. This CDR3 reads CASSLDKSNSPLHF. The CDR3 region has the DNA TGCGCCAGCAGCTTGGACAAGTCAAATTCACCCCTCCACTTT. V is TRBV5-1 and J is TRBJ1-6; D gene uncertain. Per germline, CDR1 SGHRS and CDR2 YFSETQ. The CDR3 spans 14 residues. V was pared by 0 bases and J by 7 bases, with 8 bases between. Full variable domain (outside the CDR3, taken from reference TRBV5-1 and TRBJ1-6): KAGVTQTPRYLIKTRGQQVTLSCSPISGHRSVSWYQQTPGQGLQFLFEYFSETQRNKGNFPGRFSGRQFSNSRSEMNVSTLELGDSALYLCASSLDKSNSPLHFGNGTRLTVT.

V and J are TRBV4-2 and TRBJ2-7, with D uncertain. V was cut by 5 bases and J by 6 bases, with 17 bases left in between. The V gene's germline CDR1 is LGHNA and CDR2 YNFKEQ. This CDR3 is built from 14 residues. The CDR3 DNA reads as TGTGCCAGCAGCGCGGAACCCGTTGAATCCGAGCAGTACTTC. This sequence encodes CASSAEPVESEQYF.

There are a few counts of this clonotype. The J gene is TRBJ1-6, the V gene TRBV18, with unresolved D. V lost 5 bases and J lost 3, with 8 bases in between. Germline values: CDR1 KGHSH, CDR2 LQKENI. This CDR3 comprises 14 residues. The CDR3 nucleotides read TGTGCCAGCTCATTTGCGGTCTATAATTCACCCCTCCACTTT. Translated, it gives CASSFAVYNSPLHF.

This clonotype showed up many times. The chain links TRBV5-1 to TRBJ2-3; D unclear. Germline V gives CDR1 SGHRS, CDR2 YFSETQ. This CDR3 contains 15 residues. Trimming took 2 bases from V and 4 from J, leaving 14 bases between them. This CDR3 is CASSFSLPRSDTQYF. The CDR3 nucleotides read TGCGCCAGCAGCTTCAGCCTTCCACGCTCAGATACGCAGTATTTT.

This clonotype has a count of ten or more. The rearrangement uses TRBV4-2 and TRBJ2-5; D gene ambiguous. The ends were cut back, 0 bases at V and 6 bases at J, with 5 bases in the middle. CDR1 LGHNA and CDR2 YNFKEQ come from the germline V gene. The CDR3 is 12 amino acids. The CDR3 DNA sequence: TGTGCCAGCAGCCAAGATTGGCAGACCCAGTACTTC. It is translated as CASSQDWQTQYF.

This clonotype has a handful of counts. The chain carries TRBV24-1 and TRBJ2-1, with D possibly matching TRBD2 (7 bases). The germline gives CDR1 KGHDR, CDR2 SFDVKD. The CDR3 has 15 amino acids. The germline V and J ends were trimmed by 9 bases and 4 bases, with 18 bases remaining between them. The chain's CDR3 is CATSKEGGRYNEQFF. The CDR3 DNA reads as TGTGCCACCTCCAAGGAGGGGGGGCGGTACAATGAGCAGTTCTTC.

This clonotype was counted between two and nine times. The chain is built from TRBV4-2 and TRBJ2-2; 15 bases line up with TRBD2. Germline V gene lookup returns CDR1 LGHNA and CDR2 YNFKEQ. The CDR3 length is 18 residues. V shed 4 bases and J 0 bases; nucleotides not matched to a gene: 3. The CDR3 here is CASSRRTSGGANTGELFF. The CDR3 nucleotides read TGTGCCAGCAGCCGCCGGACTAGCGGGGGGGCGAACACCGGGGAGCTGTTTTTT.

Ten or more counts support this clonotype. This rearrangement joins TRBV6-5 to TRBJ2-7, with D possibly TRBD1 on 6 matching bases. Trimming shortened V by 5 bases and J by 3 bases, and 17 bases separated the two germline ends. The CDR3 length is 15 residues. CDR1 and CDR2 from the germline V gene are MNHEY and SVGAGI. CDR3 DNA sequence: TGTGCCAGCAGTGCACAGGGTAATTTCAACTACGAGCAGTACTTC. Translation: CASSAQGNFNYEQYF.

This clonotype was observed a few times. Written as DNA, the CDR3 is TGTGCCAGCAGCTACCTAGGGGGAGGGGCCTACGAGCAGTACGTC. Protein: CASSYLGGGAYEQYV. The V gene is TRBV7-2, the J gene TRBJ2-7; possibly TRBD2 for D (7 bases). Trimming removed 4 bases at V and 2 bases at J, with 15 bases between. Germline V lookup: CDR1 SGHTA, CDR2 FQGNSA. This CDR3 region has 15 residues.